This paragraph reports one TCR beta chain. The clone's antigen remains unknown. Base qualities are not recorded, but no much larger clone differs from it by a single base. The CDR3, from cysteine to phenylalanine, totals 16 residues. Only CDR3 DNA is held: 48 bases, read in frame from base 1. Relative to germline, V is missing 6 bases and J is missing 2 bases, with 13 bases of the junction outside any gene match. The sample belongs to a study of blood T cell repertoires in COVID-19 (dated by TCRdb to the early 2020s). In the study overall: The collaborator samples originated in the United States, Italy and Spain and spanned the acute and convalescent phases of COVID-19. The material from the prospective study consisted of cDNA or gDNA derived from T cells, B-cell-depleted T cells, or PBMCs. Deeply sampled blood TCRbeta repertoires from subjects exposed to, actively infected with, or recovered from COVID-19 were included in the dataset. The repertoires were released in a freely available public database meant as a resource for research on the immune response to SARS-CoV-2. Samples came from the ongoing ImmuneRACE study (first 160 participants) plus 1,254 subjects from 6 global collaborators. Nearly every sample came with metadata listing a de-identified subject ID, COVID-19 status, age in years and sex. Where available, HLA class I and class II types were obtained from metadata supplied by the sample provider rather than from assay-based typing.

General study outcomes and caveats: The amount of clinical and demographic metadata varied by source and participant and was provided uncurated.

The collaborating institutions used their own protocols to collect whole blood in K2EDTA tubes. For TCRbeta analysis, collaborator samples were shipped as frozen whole blood, as isolated PBMCs, or as DNA extracted from either sample type. TCRbeta CDR3 regions were amplified from genomic DNA by means of the immunoSEQ Assay, a bias-controlled multiplex PCR. The original pipeline was this. The number of nucleated cells in each sample was estimated from the amplification of reference gene primers within the assay. To quantify the absolute abundance of each unique TCRbeta CDR3 rearrangement, sequence reads were collapsed and filtered. For each sample, productive Simpson clonality was calculated as the square root of Simpson's diversity index over productive rearrangements. TCRdb re-hosts the immuneACCESS table, in-frame sequences only. Its copies lack some clones; in the studies checked, an unresolved V gene accounts for under half of them, and the cause for the rest is not known. V and J calls and clone size are those listed in that table; D and trimming were worked out from the DNA. The sample records nearly 40,000 clones, around four fifths of which are singletons. The ten largest account for around 40% of the sample.

The rearrangement combines TRBV23-1 with TRBJ2-7; TRBD1 matches 7 bases in the middle. TRBV23-1 qualifies as an ORF whose function is uncertain. The sequencing input was peripheral blood. The source is a man older than 75 with active or convalescent COVID-19. The CDR3 region: CASRGPIRQGPYEQYF. The DNA sequence follows: TGCGCCAGCAGGGGGCCTATTAGACAGGGTCCCTACGAGCAGTACTTC.